The clone carrying this T cell receptor beta chain appeared a single time. What it binds is not known. The entry originates in a study of shared clonotypes between healthy human individuals. The study's findings and limits: Few donors limited the genetic and exposure-history diversity represented.

Naive CD8 cells, CD45RO-negative and positively selected for CCR7, excluded terminally differentiated effector memory CD45RA+ cells. V gave up 3 bases and J gave up 0 bases, with 18 bases separating them. This CDR3 has 17 amino acids. Germline CDR1 is SGHAT and CDR2 is FQNNGV. Authors' data handling: Junction-only sequences produced by ImmunoSEQ had no quality scores, so filtering differed. The protocol was immunoSEQ multiplex PCR, while the TCRdb copy is restricted to in-frame clones and leaves out a portion. V, J and clone size derive from that table, while D and trimming were established from the DNA sequence. This table holds around 610,000 clones, around 96% found once.

The chain carries TRBV11-2 and TRBJ2-7, with D perhaps TRBD2 (6 bases). Sequencing was performed on naive CD8+ T cells sorted from blood. This sequence originates from a woman in her twenties or thirties in good health. CDR3 bases: TGTGCCAGCAGCTTCGATTGGGGACTGACTCGCTCCTACGAGCAGTACTTC. It is translated as CASSFDWGLTRSYEQYF.